The T cell receptor (beta chain) described here comes from a study of cytomegalovirus exposure and HLA in healthy donors. Study-level results: A later analysis revealed that TCR association rates differed between HLA loci, peaking at DRB1 and bottoming out at HLA-C.

About this clone itself: Its antigen is still unknown.

The CDR3 runs 13 residues. With 9 bases clipped from V and 2 bases from J, the junction kept 7 bases outside the gene matches. Per the germline V gene, CDR1 is MDHEN and CDR2 is SYDVKM. Primers included in the PCR were 60 Vbeta and 13 Jbeta primers. Original processing notes: A later analysis tallied about 80 million unique TCR beta chains, approximately 11 million of them shared. TCRdb's table, derived via immunoSEQ multiplex PCR, lists solely in-frame clones and lacks some. V, J and clone size reflect that table, while D and trimming were determined from the DNA. In the table there are some 160,000 clones, 76% of which are singletons.

The sample consisted of PBMCs. The chain joins TRBV28 to TRBJ2-7; 7 positions agree with TRBD1. The source is a middle-aged woman in good health and CMV-seronegative. CDR3 region: CASQSDRAYEQYF. Here the CDR3 DNA reads TGTGCCAGTCAATCTGACAGGGCCTACGAGCAGTACTTC.